This TCR beta chain was recovered during a study of blood T cell repertoires in COVID-19. The J segment lost 2 bases and the V segment lost 2 bases, leaving 11 bases of the junction unmatched. The CDR3 extends over 17 amino acids. The germline V gene encodes CDR1 SGHAT and CDR2 FQNNGV. Produced via immunoSEQ multiplex PCR; TCRdb's table is partial and in-frame only. Among fewer than 400,000 clones, over 70% were seen once, and the ten largest hold approximately 3.1%. The chain employs TRBV11-2 and TRBJ2-7; 8 nucleotides agree with TRBD1. The receptor comes from a man aged 25-40 years with active or convalescent COVID-19. The sequencing input was peripheral blood. CDR3 amino acids: CASSLNPEGTGAYEQYF. Here the CDR3 DNA reads TGTGCCAGCAGCTTAAACCCTGAGGGGACAGGTGCCTACGAGCAGTACTTC.